This T cell receptor beta chain was captured by sequencing in a study of cytomegalovirus exposure and HLA in healthy donors (dated by TCRdb to the late 2010s). In the study overall: An earlier analysis of 550 to 700 of the donors reported approximately 270 Gb of sequence data and 117 million unique TCR beta sequences from about 200 million T cells. An early release that covered around 590 HLA-typed donors contained approximately 300 gigabases of sequencing data and some 87 million unique TCR sequences. The genetic ancestry cluster associated with self-reported Caucasian donors included over 80% of the 398 genotyped donors. The study aimed to test whether cataloging public T cell receptors could reveal signatures of past pathogen exposure. The study used immunosequencing to profile the T cell repertoires of under 700 subjects and linked those repertoires to cytomegalovirus serostatus. In addition to the first cohort of hundreds of subjects, a separate validation cohort of around 110 different subjects was used. High-throughput TCR immunosequencing, statistical association of individual TCRs with disease status, and machine learning were combined to predict cytomegalovirus infection status. A later analysis re-analyzed previously published TCR beta repertoires from approximately 700 donors and added high-resolution HLA genotyping to study TCR occurrence patterns. Rather than using new phenotypic data, the later analysis identified candidate immune exposures from TCR beta sequences and from how often those sequences occurred across donors. To decide whether each TCR beta V gene segment behaved as functional or pseudogenic, an earlier analysis of over 500 of the donors relied on high-throughput TCR beta sequencing. Donor age, sex, ethnicity and CMV serostatus were compiled alongside the repertoire data. In a later genetic analysis, genome-wide SNP genotypes for about 55% of the 666 donors were used, and that subset was treated as a discovery cohort. All discovery cohort repertoires had been generated using a single sequencing platform. Both class I and class II loci were covered by HLA typing, at four-digit resolution. The number of typed donors differed by locus: roughly 629-630 for A, B, C, DRB1 and DQB1; approximately 520 for DQA1; fewer than 610 for DPA1; and around 490 for DPB1. Because of strong linkage in the cohort, roughly 5 DR-DQ haplotypes were treated as single units for association and clustering. On average, 235,054 unique TCR beta nucleotide sequences were sequenced per donor among roughly 430 genotyped donors of the cohort, with around 19% of those sequences being non-productive. Findings and caveats that apply to the study as a whole: A later genetic analysis associated a missense DCLRE1C variant with V-gene and J-gene trimming of TCR beta chains, and an independent cohort replicated the association. Most TCR sequences were observed very rarely across donors, whereas some public TCRs were present in many individuals. The cohort was sequenced for TCR beta chains only, and without alpha or paired-chain data the features that could be detected were limited. Most CMV-associated TCR beta chains appeared to be HLA-restricted in a later analysis, and the HLA associations seemed to be driven largely by CMV exposure. Because HLA typing was missing for some donors at each locus, association tests included only the typed subset. The study listed 170 or so TCR beta chains as associated with cytomegalovirus. A further reported finding was that TCR beta sequences accurately predicted the HLA-A and HLA-B alleles for most subjects in the first cohort. Several of the top co-occurrence clusters appeared to be linked to parvovirus B19, influenza, CMV and Epstein-Barr virus, according to a later analysis. About 15 rarely observed V segments, including chromosome 9 orphons, were excluded from the earlier analysis of 550 to 700 of the donors because counts were too low. CMV serostatus was the only immune exposure information available for the cohort. Some IMGT-functional V segments, including TRBV6-2 and TRBV6-3, could not be distinguished by the 87-base-pair reads and were therefore excluded. Specific HLA alleles were associated with 15,000 to 20,000 TCR beta sequences at a false discovery rate of 0.05 in a later analysis. The authors suggested that the approach could potentially be extended to other disease states and immunological phenotypes. A group of highly shared sequence variants was considered likely to be a technical artifact of the sequencing pipeline. When HLA alleles, especially DR and DQ, strongly co-occurred, attributing TCR associations to individual alleles was difficult. Sequencing depth was assumed to be roughly uniform across donors in the presence/absence analyses, though that assumption may not hold. Compared with equally common non-associated chains, HLA-associated TCR beta chains in a later analysis were more clonally expanded and had lower generation probabilities. The classifier was reported to diagnose cytomegalovirus status with high specificity and sensitivity in both the original and validation cohorts. In vitro tests confirmed that a few of the cytomegalovirus-associated TCR beta chains recognize cytomegalovirus antigens. According to a later analysis, TCR association rates differed among HLA loci, with DRB1 alleles showing the most associated TCRs and HLA-C alleles showing the fewest. Linkage disequilibrium might explain the correlated functional status among segregating V segments, but an unknown experimental factor could not be ruled out. In a later genetic analysis, fewer N-insertions in productive TCRs were reported among donors in an Asian-associated ancestry cluster than the roughly 700-donor mean. Broadly in line with IMGT annotations, most TCR beta V segments showed up in productive rearrangements about 90% or about 30% of the time in an earlier analysis of a few hundred of the donors.

The library was produced with the immunoSEQ multiplex PCR assay. A mixture of 60 forward primers for TCR Vbeta segments and 13 reverse primers for TCR Jbeta segments was used in the multiplex PCR. A multiplex PCR assay on genomic DNA amplified the CDR3 region of rearranged TCR beta genes. The amplified TCR beta libraries were sequenced on the Illumina HiSeq System as 87-base-pair reads. As for the authors' bioinformatics: In a later analysis, tens of millions of unique TCR beta chains were counted across the roughly 610 repertoires, and roughly 11 million of these chains were shared by at least two donors. To remove PCR and sequencing errors, raw reads were error-corrected and collapsed into unique sequences using a nearest-neighbor algorithm that merged closely related sequences. Alignment of CDR3 sequences to IMGT reference sequences was used to assign V, D and J gene segments. For a sequence to be retained, a match of at least six nucleotides was required to both a V gene segment and a J gene segment. Rearrangements were called productive when the CDR3 lacked stop codons and stayed in frame with V and J; all others were non-productive. CDR3 was defined according to IMGT convention as the region running from the second conserved V-encoded cysteine to the conserved J-encoded phenylalanine. The earlier analysis of roughly 590 of the donors excluded any sequence lacking an unambiguous match to a single V gene segment. An earlier analysis of several hundred of the donors called V segments functional above 56.7% productive rearrangements and segregating when the between-donor standard deviation exceeded 5%. To diagnose cytomegalovirus status from the catalog of TCR beta chain sequences, a statistical classification framework was built. In a later analysis, TCR nucleotide sequences were compared against IMGT/GENE-DB human TR gene sequences so that V and J genes could be assigned. Using the TCRdist pipeline, a later analysis assigned CDR3 sequences along with most-parsimonious VDJ recombination scenarios. In a later analysis, each TCR beta chain was defined by its CDR3 amino acid sequence together with its V-gene family, and reads lacking a unique V-gene family were excluded. To address suspected cross-contamination and a sequencing artifact, a later analysis removed several hundred highly shared, low-generation-probability nucleotide sequences. A later analysis calculated a clonal expansion index for each public chain from normalized within-repertoire ranks of inferred template counts. In a later analysis, generation probabilities were computed with a VDJ recombination model fitted to out-of-frame rearrangements, and the resulting probabilities were checked against IGoR. In a later analysis, TCR-TCR, TCR-HLA and TCR-CMV co-occurrence was scored with hypergeometric tests, and a repertoire-size bias correction was applied to TCR pairs. In a later analysis, false discovery rates were estimated by permuting HLA or CMV assignments 20 times. In a later analysis, co-occurring TCRs were grouped using DBSCAN, and TCRdist sequence similarity was added for clustering within HLA-allele-positive subsets. For co-occurrence clustering, repertoires with fewer than 30,000 or more than 120,000 public chains were excluded, along with five repertoires with anomalous nucleotide sharing. In its TCRdb copy, this immuneACCESS table keeps in-frame sequences only and misses some clones. Where compared with another copy, unresolved V genes explain less than half of these, and the others have no known cause. D and trimming were read from the DNA, whereas the V and J calls and clone size are those reported in that table. Present in this sample are roughly 150,000 clones, around 75% of which were seen just once. Roughly 1.2% of the sample comes from the top ten.

In total, more than 500 healthy bone marrow donors made up the cohort. All cohort members were sampled while nominally healthy, although unrecorded immune exposures were likely present. The donor was CMV seronegative and belonged to the group of approximately 320 seronegative cohort members. A peripheral blood sample was collected from each donor, and TCR beta sequencing was performed on peripheral blood mononuclear cells. The Qiagen DNeasy Blood Extraction Kit was used to extract genomic DNA from the blood cell samples. Trimming leaves V shorter by 6 bases and J shorter by 0 bases, with the junction holding 4 bases beyond the gene matches. The CDR3 goes from the cysteine to the phenylalanine over 15 residues. Left in the record is the CDR3 DNA by itself, 45 bases read in frame from the first base. CDR1 is given as LNHDA and CDR2 as SQIVND, both from the germline V gene (reference sequence). This clone came up a few times. Its antigen is currently not known. Base qualities are missing; no much larger clone stands one base away.

The rearranged chain carries TRBV19 and TRBJ1-4, with 7 middle bases fitting TRBD1. The specimen sequenced was PBMCs. This sequence originates from a female donor in good health and CMV-seronegative. The CDR3 region reads CASRRTGTTNEKLFF. DNA sequence: TGTGCCAGTAGAAGGACAGGAACAACTAATGAAAAACTGTTTTTT.